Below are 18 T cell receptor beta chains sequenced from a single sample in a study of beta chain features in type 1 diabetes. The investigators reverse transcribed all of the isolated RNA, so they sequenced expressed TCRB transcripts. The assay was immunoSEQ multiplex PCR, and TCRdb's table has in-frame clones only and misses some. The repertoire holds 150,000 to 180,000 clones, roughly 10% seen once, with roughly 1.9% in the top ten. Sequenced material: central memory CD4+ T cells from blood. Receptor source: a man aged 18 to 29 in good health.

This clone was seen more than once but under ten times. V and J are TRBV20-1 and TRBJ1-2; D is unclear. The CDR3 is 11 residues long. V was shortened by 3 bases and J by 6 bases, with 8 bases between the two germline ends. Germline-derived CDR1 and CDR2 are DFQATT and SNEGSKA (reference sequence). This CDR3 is CSASRTNGYTF. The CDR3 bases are TGCAGTGCTAGTCGGACTAATGGCTACACCTTC.

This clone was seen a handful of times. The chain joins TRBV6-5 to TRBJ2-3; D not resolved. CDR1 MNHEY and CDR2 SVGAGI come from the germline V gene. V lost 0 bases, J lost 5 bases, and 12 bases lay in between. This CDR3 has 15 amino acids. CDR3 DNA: TGTGCCAGCAGTTACTCGAGCCCTCTAAGAGATACGCAGTATTTT. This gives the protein CASSYSSPLRDTQYF.

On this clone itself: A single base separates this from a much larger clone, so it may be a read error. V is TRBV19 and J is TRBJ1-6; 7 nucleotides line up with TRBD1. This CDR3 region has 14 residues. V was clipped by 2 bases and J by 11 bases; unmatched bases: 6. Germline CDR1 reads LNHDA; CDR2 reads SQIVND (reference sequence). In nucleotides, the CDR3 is TGTGCCAGTAGTATATCGGCAGGGGGGGCACCCCTCCACTTT. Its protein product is CASSISAGGAPLHF.

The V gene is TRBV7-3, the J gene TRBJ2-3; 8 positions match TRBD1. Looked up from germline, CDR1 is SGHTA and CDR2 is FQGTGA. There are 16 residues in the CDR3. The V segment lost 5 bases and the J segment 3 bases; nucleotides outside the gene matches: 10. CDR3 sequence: CASSRGSGGATDTQYF. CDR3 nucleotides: TGTGCCAGCAGCCGTGGGTCAGGGGGCGCGACAGATACGCAGTATTTT. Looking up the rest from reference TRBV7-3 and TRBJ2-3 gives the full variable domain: GAGVSQTPSNKVTEKGKYVELRCDPISGHTALYWYRQSLGQGPEFLIYFQGTGAADDSGLPNDRFFAVRPEGSVSTLKIQRTERGDSAVYLCASSRGSGGATDTQYFGPGTRLTVL.

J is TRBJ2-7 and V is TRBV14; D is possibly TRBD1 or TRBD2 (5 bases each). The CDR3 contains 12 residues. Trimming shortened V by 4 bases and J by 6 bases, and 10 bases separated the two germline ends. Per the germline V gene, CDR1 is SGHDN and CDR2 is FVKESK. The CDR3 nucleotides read TGTGCCAGCAGCCCCGGGGCGACCGAGCAGTACTTC. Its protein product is CASSPGATEQYF.

Here the CDR3 reads CASSSRQGSGPQYF. CDR3 nucleotide sequence: TGTGCCAGCAGCTCCAGACAGGGGTCCGGGCCGCAGTATTTT. The gene calls are TRBV7-2 and TRBJ2-3; 8 positions match TRBD1. The CDR3 sequence is 14 residues long. CDR1 and CDR2 (germline): SGHTA, FQGNSA. V trimming: 4 bases; J trimming: 10 bases; junction bases outside the gene matches: 10.

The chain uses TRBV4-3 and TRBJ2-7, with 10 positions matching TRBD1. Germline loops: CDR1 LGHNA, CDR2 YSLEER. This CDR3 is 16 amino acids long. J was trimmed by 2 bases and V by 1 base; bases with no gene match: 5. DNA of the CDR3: TGCGCCAGCAGCCAAGGGCTCGGGACAGGGGCCTACGAGCAGTACTTC. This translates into CASSQGLGTGAYEQYF.

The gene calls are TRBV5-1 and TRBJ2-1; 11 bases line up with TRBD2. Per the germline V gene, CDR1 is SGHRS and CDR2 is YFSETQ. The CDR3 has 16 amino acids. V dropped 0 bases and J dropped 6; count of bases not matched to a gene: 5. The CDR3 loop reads CASSLADSGRANEQFF. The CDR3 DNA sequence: TGCGCCAGCAGCTTGGCCGATAGCGGGAGGGCCAATGAGCAGTTCTTC.

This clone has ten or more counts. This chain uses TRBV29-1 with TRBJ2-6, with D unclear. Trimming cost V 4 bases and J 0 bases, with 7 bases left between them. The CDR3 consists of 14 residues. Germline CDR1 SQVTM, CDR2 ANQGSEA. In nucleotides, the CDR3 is TGCAGCGTTGGGGCTAGCTCTGGGGCCAACGTCCTGACTTTC. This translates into CSVGASSGANVLTF.

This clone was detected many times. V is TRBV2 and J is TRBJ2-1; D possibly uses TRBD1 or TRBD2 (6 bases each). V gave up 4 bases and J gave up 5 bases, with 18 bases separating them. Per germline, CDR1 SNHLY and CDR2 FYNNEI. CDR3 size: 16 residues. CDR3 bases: TGTGCCAGCAGTGTTTCAGGCGGGACAAGGCACAATGAGCAGTTCTTC. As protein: CASSVSGGTRHNEQFF.

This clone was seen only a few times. The CDR3 spells CASSLGTWAANEQFF. Here the CDR3 DNA reads TGTGCCAGCAGCTTAGGAACGTGGGCAGCCAATGAGCAGTTCTTC. The chain links TRBV7-8 to TRBJ2-1, with D uncertain. This CDR3 is 15 amino acids long. V was pared by 1 base and J by 6 bases, with 13 bases between. CDR1 SGHVS and CDR2 FQNEAQ come from the germline V gene.

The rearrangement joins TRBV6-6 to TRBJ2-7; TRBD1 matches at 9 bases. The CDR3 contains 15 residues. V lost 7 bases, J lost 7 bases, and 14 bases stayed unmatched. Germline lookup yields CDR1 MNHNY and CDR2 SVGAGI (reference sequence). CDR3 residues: CASTRGQGWMGEQYF. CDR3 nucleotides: TGTGCCAGCACTCGGGGACAGGGATGGATGGGAGAGCAGTACTTC.

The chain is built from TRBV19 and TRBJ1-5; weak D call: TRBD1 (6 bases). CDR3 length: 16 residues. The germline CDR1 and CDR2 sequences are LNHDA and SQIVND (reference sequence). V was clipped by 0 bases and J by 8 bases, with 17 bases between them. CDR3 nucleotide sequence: TGTGCCAGTAGTATAGAAGGGCTGCAGGGGCTAAAGCCCCAGCATTTT. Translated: CASSIEGLQGLKPQHF. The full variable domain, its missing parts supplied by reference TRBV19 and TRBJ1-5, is DGGITQSPKYLFRKEGQNVTLSCEQNLNHDAMYWYRQDPGQGLRLIYYSQIVNDFQKGDIAEGYSVSREKKESFPLTVTSAQKNPTAFYLCASSIEGLQGLKPQHFGDGTRLSIL.

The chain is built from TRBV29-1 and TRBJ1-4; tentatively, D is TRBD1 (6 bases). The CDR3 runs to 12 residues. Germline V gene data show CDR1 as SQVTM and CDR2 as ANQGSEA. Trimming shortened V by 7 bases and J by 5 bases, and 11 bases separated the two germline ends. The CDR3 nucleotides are TGCAGCGCTGGACAGAAGAATGAAAAACTGTTTTTT. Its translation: CSAGQKNEKLFF.

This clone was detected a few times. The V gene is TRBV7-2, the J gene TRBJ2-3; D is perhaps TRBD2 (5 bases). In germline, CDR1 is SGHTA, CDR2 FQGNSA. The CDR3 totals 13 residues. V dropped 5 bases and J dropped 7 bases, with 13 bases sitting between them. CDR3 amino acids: CASSPAGSNTQYF. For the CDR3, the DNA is TGTGCCAGCAGCCCTGCGGGCTCAAATACGCAGTATTTT.

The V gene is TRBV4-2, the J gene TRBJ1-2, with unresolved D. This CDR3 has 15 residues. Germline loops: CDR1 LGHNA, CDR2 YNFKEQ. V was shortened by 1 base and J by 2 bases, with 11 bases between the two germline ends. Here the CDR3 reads CASSQGLSANYGYTF. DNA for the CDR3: TGTGCCAGCAGCCAAGGACTCTCAGCCAACTATGGCTACACCTTC.

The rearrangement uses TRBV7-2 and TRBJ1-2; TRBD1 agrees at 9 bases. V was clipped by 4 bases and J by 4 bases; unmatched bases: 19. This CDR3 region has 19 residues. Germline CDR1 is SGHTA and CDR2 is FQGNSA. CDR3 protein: CASSSYLGGQGGIGYGYTF. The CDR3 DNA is TGTGCCAGCAGCTCGTACCTGGGGGGACAGGGCGGAATTGGCTATGGCTACACCTTC.

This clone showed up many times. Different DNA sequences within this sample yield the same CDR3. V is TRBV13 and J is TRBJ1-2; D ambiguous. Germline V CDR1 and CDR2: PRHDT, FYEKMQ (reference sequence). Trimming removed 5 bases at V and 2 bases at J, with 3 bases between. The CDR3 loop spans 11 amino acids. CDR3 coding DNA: TGTGCCAGCAGCCTAAACTATGGCTACACCTTC. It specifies CASSLNYGYTF.